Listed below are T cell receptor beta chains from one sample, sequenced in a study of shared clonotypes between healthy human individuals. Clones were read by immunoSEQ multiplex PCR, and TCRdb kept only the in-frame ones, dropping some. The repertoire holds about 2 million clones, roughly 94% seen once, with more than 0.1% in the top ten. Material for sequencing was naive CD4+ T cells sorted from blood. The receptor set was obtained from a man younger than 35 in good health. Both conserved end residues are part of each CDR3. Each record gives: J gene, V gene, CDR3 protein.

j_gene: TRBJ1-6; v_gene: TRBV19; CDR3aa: CASSTIQGANSPLHF
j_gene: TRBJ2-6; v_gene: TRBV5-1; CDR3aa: CASSLEGTPGANVLTF
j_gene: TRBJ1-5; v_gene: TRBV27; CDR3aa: CASSPGTGGGIQPQHF
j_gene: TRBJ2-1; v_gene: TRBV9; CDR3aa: CASSSRSDSSYNEQFF
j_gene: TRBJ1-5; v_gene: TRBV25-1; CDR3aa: CASRGQGSNQPQHF
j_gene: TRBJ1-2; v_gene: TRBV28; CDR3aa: CASSPTPSYGYTF
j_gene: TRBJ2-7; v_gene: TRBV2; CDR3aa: CASSEWGGTLSGYEQYF
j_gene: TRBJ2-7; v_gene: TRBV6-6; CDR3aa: CASSYTGGAPYEQYF
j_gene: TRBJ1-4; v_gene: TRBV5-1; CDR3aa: CASSLPGQGDEKLFF
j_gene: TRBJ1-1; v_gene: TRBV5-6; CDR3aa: CASSWNPGMNTEAFF
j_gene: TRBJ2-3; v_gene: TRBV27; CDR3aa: CASSSGRRSTDTQYF
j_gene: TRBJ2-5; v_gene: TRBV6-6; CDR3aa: CASRHRETQYF
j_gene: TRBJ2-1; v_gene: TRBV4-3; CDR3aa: CASSQAEDNEQFF
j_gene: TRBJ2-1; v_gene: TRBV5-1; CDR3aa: CASSLAGGQRVTYNEQFF
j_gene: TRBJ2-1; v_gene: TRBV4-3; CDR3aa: CASSQEWGGLAGWPSYNEQFF
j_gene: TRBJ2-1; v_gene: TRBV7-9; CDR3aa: CASSSRGDEQFF
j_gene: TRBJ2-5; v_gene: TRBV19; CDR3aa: CASSTPSGLAGRSRAETQYF
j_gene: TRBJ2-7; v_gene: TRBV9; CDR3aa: CASSVDAGRDEQYF
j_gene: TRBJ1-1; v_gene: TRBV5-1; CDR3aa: CASIGGTEAFF
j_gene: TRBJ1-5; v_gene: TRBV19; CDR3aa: CASSIAHRGWGNQPQHF
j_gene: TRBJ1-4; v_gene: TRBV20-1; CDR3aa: CSALGEKLFF
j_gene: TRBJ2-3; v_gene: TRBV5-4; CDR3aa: CASSQLAGGLSTDTQYF
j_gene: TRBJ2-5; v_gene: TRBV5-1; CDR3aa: CASSAQDRGETQYF
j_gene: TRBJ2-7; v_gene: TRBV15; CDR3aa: CATSGDISYEQYF
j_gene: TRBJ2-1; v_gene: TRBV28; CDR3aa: CASRGQGTNEQFF
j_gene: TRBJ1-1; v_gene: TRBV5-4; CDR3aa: CASSKWESNTEAFF
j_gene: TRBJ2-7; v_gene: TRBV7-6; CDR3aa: CASSSLGQGVGQYF
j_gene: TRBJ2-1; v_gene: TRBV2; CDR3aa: CASSGDRGSYNEQFF
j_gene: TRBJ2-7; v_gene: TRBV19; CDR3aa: CASNAGNSYEQYF
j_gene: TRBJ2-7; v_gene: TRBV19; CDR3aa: CASSPMDQPYEQYF
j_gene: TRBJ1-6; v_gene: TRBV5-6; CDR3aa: CASSWGQDSYNSPLHF
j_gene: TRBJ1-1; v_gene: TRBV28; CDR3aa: CASSFRRNTEAFF
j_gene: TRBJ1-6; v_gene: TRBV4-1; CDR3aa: CASSSGQGGGTYNSPLHF
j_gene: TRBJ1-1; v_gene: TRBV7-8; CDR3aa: CASSWTVNTEAFF
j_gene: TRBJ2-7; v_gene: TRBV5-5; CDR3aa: CASSRDNSYEQYF
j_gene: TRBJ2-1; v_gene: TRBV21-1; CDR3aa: CASRSPLAGETYNEQFF
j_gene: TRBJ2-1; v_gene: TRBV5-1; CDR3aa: CASSSGTGTHSSYNEQFF
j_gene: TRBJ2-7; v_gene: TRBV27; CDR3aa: CASSSSSYEQYF
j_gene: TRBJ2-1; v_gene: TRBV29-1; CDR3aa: CSVEPTGHEQFF
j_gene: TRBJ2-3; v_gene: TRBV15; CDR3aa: CATSPVLAGGPGTDTQYF
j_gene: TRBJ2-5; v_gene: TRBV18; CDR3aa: CASSLNGQHLKVETQYF
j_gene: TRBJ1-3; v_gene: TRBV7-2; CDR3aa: CASSLVGPDSGNTIYF
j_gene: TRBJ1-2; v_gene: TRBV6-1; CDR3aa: CASSETAGTGGYTF
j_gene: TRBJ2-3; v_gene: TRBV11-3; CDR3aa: CASSYGTDTDTQYF
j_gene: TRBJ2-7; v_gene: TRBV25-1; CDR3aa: CASRPSGPYEQYF
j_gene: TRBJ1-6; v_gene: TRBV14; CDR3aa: CASSQEGRGAAYNSPLHF
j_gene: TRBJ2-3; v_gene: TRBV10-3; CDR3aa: CAIRTGMTDTQYF
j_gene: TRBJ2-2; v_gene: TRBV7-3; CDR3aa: CASSFTKHPPGELFF